This TCR beta chain was recorded in a study of beta chain features in type 1 diabetes. Study-wide results and caveats: Researchers report that Type 1 diabetes patients had moderately but significantly shorter TCRB CDR3s across all four CD4+ subsets. Since sequencing was performed on cDNA, cells with high TCR expression could be over-represented.

This clone was picked up a small number of times. What it binds is unknown. The germline CDR1 and CDR2 sequences are SEHNR and FQNEAQ (reference sequence). V was clipped by 5 bases and J by 6 bases, with 11 bases between them. The CDR3 loop spans 13 amino acids. Heparinised blood was drawn once per donor, averaging around 120 mL. Sequencing targeted expressed TCRB transcripts, as all isolated RNA had been reverse transcribed. Clones were sequenced by immunoSEQ multiplex PCR, and TCRdb holds only the in-frame ones, with some missing. The table records hundreds of thousands of clones, 13% of them present only once.

The V call is TRBV7-9, the J call TRBJ1-5; the D gene is possibly TRBD1 (5 bases). This TCR was recovered from a man younger than 30 with type 1 diabetes. Sequenced: naive CD4+ T cells from blood. CDR3 nucleotide sequence: TGTGCCAGCAGCCAGGGTTTGCGTCAGCCCCAGCATTTT. Translating it yields CASSQGLRQPQHF.